This passage covers 13 T cell receptor beta chains from one sample sequenced in a study of T cell changes during pregnancy in multiple sclerosis. Data came from immunoSEQ multiplex PCR; TCRdb stores just in-frame clones and leaves some out. The repertoire includes 85,000 to 130,000 clones, about 89% of them detected once, and about 1.5% sits in the top ten. Source: peripheral blood, taken before pregnancy. These receptors were taken from a female donor with multiple sclerosis, enrolled in a pregnancy study.

This chain joins TRBV11-2 and TRBJ2-5; D perhaps matches TRBD2 (5 bases). In germline, CDR1 is SGHAT, CDR2 FQNNGV. The CDR3 spans 13 residues. Trimming stripped 4 bases from V and 2 bases from J, with 8 bases between. CDR3 coding DNA: TGTGCCAGCAGCTCGGGGTTTCAAGAGACCCAGTACTTC. Translation: CASSSGFQETQYF. Variable domain in full (rest from reference TRBV11-2 and TRBJ2-5): EAGVAQSPRYKIIEKRQSVAFWCNPISGHATLYWYQQILGQGPKLLIQFQNNGVVDDSQLPKDRFSAERLKGVDSTLKIQPAKLEDSAVYLCASSSGFQETQYFGPGTRLLVL.

This chain connects TRBV19 to TRBJ1-5; 9 bases fit TRBD1. The CDR3 is 18 residues long. With V trimmed by 3 bases and J by 1 base, 10 bases remained unmatched. CDR1 and CDR2 from the germline V gene are LNHDA and SQIVND (reference sequence). This CDR3 reads CASSIPLPGTGSNQPQHF. CDR3 nucleotides: TGTGCCAGTAGTATTCCATTGCCCGGGACAGGGAGCAATCAGCCCCAGCATTTT.

The CDR3 loop reads CASRWASGADEQFF. As DNA, the CDR3 is TGTGCCTCTAGATGGGCTAGCGGGGCCGATGAGCAGTTCTTC. This chain links TRBV19 with TRBJ2-1; the match to TRBD2 covers 9 bases. The germline CDR1 and CDR2 sequences are LNHDA and SQIVND (reference sequence). J was trimmed by 8 bases and V by 11 bases; bases with no gene match: 13. The CDR3 length is 14 residues.

This clone came up once. This sequence joins TRBV25-1 and TRBJ2-3; 9 bases line up with TRBD1. The germline V gene has CDR1 MGHDK and CDR2 SYGVNS. V dropped 4 bases and J dropped 1; count of bases not matched to a gene: 6. CDR3 length: 16 amino acids. For the CDR3, the DNA is TGTGCCAGCAGTGTGGCCCGGACAGGGGGCACAGATACGCAGTATTTT. Amino acids: CASSVARTGGTDTQYF.

This chain connects TRBV7-9 to TRBJ1-4, with no clear D. Deletions cut 1 base from V and 1 base from J, with 10 bases between. Germline V lookup: CDR1 SEHNR, CDR2 FQNEAQ (reference sequence). The CDR3 runs to 16 residues. CDR3 coding DNA: TGTGCCAGCAGCTTAGGCGAGGTTGGAACTAATGAAAAACTGTTTTTT. Its translation is CASSLGEVGTNEKLFF.

This clone was recorded a few times. The V and J genes are TRBV30 and TRBJ1-6; TRBD1 matches at 10 bases. Germline CDR1 is GTSNPN and CDR2 is SVGIG (reference sequence). The CDR3 runs to 15 residues. V was clipped by 3 bases and J by 10 bases; unmatched bases: 9. CDR3 protein: CAWRGQGYGQSPLHF. The CDR3 bases are TGTGCCTGGAGGGGACAGGGGTACGGTCAGTCACCCCTCCACTTT.

The chain is built from TRBV19 and TRBJ1-1, with D perhaps TRBD1 (6 bases). Germline loops: CDR1 LNHDA, CDR2 SQIVND (reference sequence). This CDR3 region has 15 residues. V lost 5 bases to trimming and J lost 0 bases, with 13 bases between them. The DNA for the CDR3 is TGTGCCAGTAGTTCAACAGGGAACATGAACACTGAAGCTTTCTTT. Its translation is CASSSTGNMNTEAFF.

This chain links TRBV27 with TRBJ2-1; 7 bases agree with TRBD2. The J segment lost 2 bases and the V segment lost 5 bases, leaving 3 bases of the junction unmatched. Germline loops: CDR1 MNHEY, CDR2 SMNVEV (reference sequence). CDR3 length: 14 amino acids. The CDR3 spells CASSIGTTYNEQFF. The CDR3 DNA follows: TGTGCCAGCAGTATCGGGACTACCTACAATGAGCAGTTCTTC.

This chain joins TRBV27 and TRBJ2-1; 13 positions match TRBD2. The germline gives CDR1 MNHEY, CDR2 SMNVEV (reference sequence). V shed 8 bases, J shed 9 bases, and the junction held 4 bases outside the gene matches. This CDR3 has 13 residues. The CDR3 here is CASARTSGSEQFF. The CDR3 coding sequence is TGTGCCAGCGCTAGGACTAGCGGGAGTGAGCAGTTCTTC.

The chain carries TRBV7-8 and TRBJ2-5; 10 bases map to TRBD1. The CDR3 is made up of 16 amino acids. The junction had 6 bases not matched to a gene; V was cut back by 0 bases and J by 5 bases. The germline CDR1 and CDR2 sequences are SGHVS and FQNEAQ. In DNA, the CDR3 is TGTGCCAGCAGCTTAGCTGGGACAGGGGACGGGGAGACCCAGTACTTC. It specifies CASSLAGTGDGETQYF.

The rearrangement links TRBV11-3 to TRBJ2-1; 8 bases fit TRBD2. CDR1 SGHNT and CDR2 YENEEA come from the germline V gene. J gave up 3 bases and V 5 bases, and 3 bases lay outside the gene matches. The length of the CDR3 is 14 residues. The CDR3 region has the DNA TGTGCCAGCAGCGCAACTAGCGGCTACAATGAGCAGTTCTTC. Its translation is CASSATSGYNEQFF.

The rearrangement uses TRBV29-1 and TRBJ2-5, with D possibly being TRBD1 (6 bases). Germline-derived CDR1 and CDR2 are SQVTM and ANQGSEA. The CDR3 covers 11 residues. V was shortened by 7 bases and J by 5 bases, with 11 bases between the two germline ends. The CDR3 here is CSAARGETQYF. CDR3 nucleotides: TGCAGCGCCGCGAGGGGGGAGACCCAGTACTTC.

This chain connects TRBV29-1 to TRBJ2-4; possibly TRBD2 for D (5 bases). The germline V and J ends were trimmed by 5 bases and 1 base, with 12 bases remaining between them. CDR3 length equals 14 residues. Germline V lookup: CDR1 SQVTM, CDR2 ANQGSEA. The CDR3 is CSVRAALAKNIQYF. CDR3 in DNA: TGCAGCGTTCGAGCGGCGCTCGCCAAAAACATTCAGTACTTC.